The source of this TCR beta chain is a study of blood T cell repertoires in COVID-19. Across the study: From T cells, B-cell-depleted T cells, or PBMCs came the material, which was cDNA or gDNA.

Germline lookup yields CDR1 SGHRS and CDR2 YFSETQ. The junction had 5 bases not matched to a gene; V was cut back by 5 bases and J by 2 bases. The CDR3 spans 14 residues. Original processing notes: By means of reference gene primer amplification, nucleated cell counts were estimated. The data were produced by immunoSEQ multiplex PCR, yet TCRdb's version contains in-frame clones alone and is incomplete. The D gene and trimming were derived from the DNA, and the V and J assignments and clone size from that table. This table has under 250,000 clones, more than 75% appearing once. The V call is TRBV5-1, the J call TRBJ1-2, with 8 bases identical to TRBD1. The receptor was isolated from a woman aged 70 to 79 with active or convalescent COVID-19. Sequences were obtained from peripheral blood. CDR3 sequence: CASSSTGGNYGYTF. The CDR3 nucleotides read TGCGCCAGCAGTTCTACAGGGGGAAACTATGGCTACACCTTC.